This entry lists 3 T cell receptor beta chains sequenced from one sample in a study of blood T cell repertoires in COVID-19 (TCRdb year 2020). The library relied on the immunoSEQ multiplex PCR assay. TCRdb mirrors the immuneACCESS table, restricted to in-frame sequences. Some clones are absent from its copies; in checked studies, under half trace to an unresolved V gene, and the reason for the others is unknown. For this sample there are 150,000 or so clones; roughly 88% appear just once. The ten largest clones add up to 0.55% to 0.75% of the sample. Sequencing was carried out using peripheral blood. The receptors shown here come from a man between 60 and 70 years old with COVID-19, enrolled during active disease.

The chain is built from TRBV4-2 and TRBJ2-2; 7 nucleotides align to TRBD1. The CDR3 covers 16 residues. Germline CDR1 is LGHNA and CDR2 is YNFKEQ. V dropped 1 base and J dropped 3; count of bases not matched to a gene: 5. CDR3 in amino acids: CASSQADRVDTGELFF. CDR3 sequence (DNA): TGTGCCAGCAGCCAAGCTGACAGGGTGGACACCGGGGAGCTGTTTTTT.

The V and J genes are TRBV30 and TRBJ2-5, with 12 bases aligning to TRBD2. The CDR3 consists of 15 residues. CDR1 and CDR2 from the germline V gene are GTSNPN and SVGIG (reference sequence). V shed 4 bases and J 5 bases; nucleotides not matched to a gene: 8. CDR3 DNA sequence: TGTGCCTGGACTAGCGGGAGGGCCGTTTCGGAGACCCAGTACTTC. Residues: CAWTSGRAVSETQYF.

This chain uses TRBV24-1 with TRBJ2-1; tentative D call: TRBD1 (5 bases). Per the germline V gene, CDR1 is KGHDR and CDR2 is SFDVKD. V lost 0 bases to trimming and J lost 10 bases, with 6 bases between them. CDR3 size: 12 residues. The CDR3 nucleotides are TGTGCCACCAGTGATTTGCGGACAGAGCAGTTCTTC. Protein: CATSDLRTEQFF.